One and the same sample provided the 4 T cell receptor beta chains below, sequenced in a study of early T cells in non-severe SARS-CoV-2 infection (dated by TCRdb to about 2021). Library generation was performed with 5' RACE. TCRdb shows the sequencer as NextSeq 500. The raw public data were reprocessed by TCRdb itself: fastp quality trimming at Q25, MiXCR clonotype calling, in-frame beta chains only. CDR3 protein sequences are deduplicated, and each keeps its most common genes and DNA. The sample table lists 45,000 or so distinct CDR3 sequences, 4% of them with a count of one. Just over 3% of the sample is held by the ten biggest clonotypes. Source material: whole blood. The receptors stem from an adult who was a healthcare worker with PCR-confirmed SARS-CoV-2 infection or an uninfected control (not recorded which).

This clonotype was observed a few times. V is TRBV2 and J is TRBJ2-3; D perhaps matches TRBD2 (7 bases). The CDR3 runs to 14 residues. V was clipped by 7 bases and J by 4 bases, with 15 bases between them. The germline CDR1 and CDR2 sequences are SNHLY and FYNNEI. CDR3 in amino acids: CASKKGEGADTQYF. CDR3 in DNA: TGTGCCAGCAAAAAGGGGGAGGGGGCAGATACGCAGTATTTT.

There are many counts of this clonotype. The V call is TRBV6-5, the J call TRBJ2-5; D might be TRBD1 or TRBD2, each matching 5 bases. V lost 0 bases and J 4 bases, leaving 9 bases between the germline ends. Germline CDR1 and CDR2: MNHEY and SVGAGI. The CDR3 is 14 amino acids. The CDR3 is CASSYSGAGETQYF. The CDR3, as DNA: TGTGCCAGCAGTTACTCCGGGGCGGGAGAGACCCAGTACTTC.

The chain uses TRBV7-8 and TRBJ2-1; possibly TRBD2 for D (7 bases). This CDR3 has 17 amino acids. Trimming cost V 2 bases and J 3 bases, with 17 bases left between them. Germline V gene sequence: CDR1 SGHVS, CDR2 FQNEAQ. In DNA, the CDR3 is TGTGCCAGCAGCTTATTTCATTCGGGGGGCCTCTACAATGAGCAGTTCTTC. Amino acids: CASSLFHSGGLYNEQFF.

The J gene is TRBJ1-1, the V gene TRBV5-5; the D is unclear. CDR3 length: 14 amino acids. From germline, CDR1 is SGHKS and CDR2 YYEKEE (reference sequence). V was cut by 4 bases and J by 3 bases, with 13 bases left in between. CDR3 amino acids: CASSVTDGDTEAFF. The CDR3, as DNA: TGTGCCAGCAGCGTTACGGACGGGGACACTGAAGCTTTCTTT.